The 17 T cell receptor beta chains given below trace back to one sample, sequenced in a study of blood T cell repertoires in COVID-19. The data were produced by immunoSEQ multiplex PCR, yet TCRdb's version contains in-frame clones alone and is incomplete. The sample contains tens of thousands of clones, about 86% of which appear only once. The sequenced sample was peripheral blood. All receptors come from an elderly woman with active or convalescent COVID-19.

This chain links TRBV29-1 with TRBJ2-3; D may be TRBD1 (6 bases). This CDR3 region has 11 residues. CDR1 and CDR2 (germline): SQVTM, ANQGSEA. Trimming took 4 bases from V and 5 from J, leaving 7 bases between them. This CDR3 reads CSVGGGDTQYF. CDR3 nucleotides: TGCAGCGTTGGAGGGGGAGATACGCAGTATTTT.

V and J are TRBV27 and TRBJ1-2, with TRBD1 identical over 9 bases. CDR3 length: 14 residues. Looked up from germline, CDR1 is MNHEY and CDR2 is SMNVEV (reference sequence). Trimming took 4 bases from V and 4 from J; bases not matched to a gene: 4. The CDR3 region is CASSSPGQGYGYTF. The CDR3 DNA follows: TGTGCCAGCAGTTCACCGGGACAGGGCTATGGCTACACCTTC.

This rearrangement joins TRBV11-2 to TRBJ2-2, with D maybe TRBD1 (5 bases). This CDR3 comprises 17 residues. V lost 5 bases and J lost 3, with 19 bases in between. The germline V gene has CDR1 SGHAT and CDR2 FQNNGV. The CDR3 protein is CASSPTRAAGHTGELFF. DNA of the CDR3: TGTGCCAGCAGCCCTACCAGGGCAGCCGGACACACCGGGGAGCTGTTTTTT.

This sequence joins TRBV6-5 and TRBJ1-2; 8 bases are shared with TRBD1. CDR3 length equals 12 residues. J lost 8 bases, V lost 7 bases, and 6 bases had no gene match. Germline CDR1 and CDR2: MNHEY and SVGAGI. CDR3 sequence reads: CASTPDRVGYTF. The CDR3 region has the DNA TGTGCCAGCACCCCGGACAGGGTCGGCTACACCTTC.

The chain carries TRBV5-1 and TRBJ2-6, with TRBD1 matching over 10 bases. V was pared by 3 bases and J by 2 bases, with 2 bases of the junction left unmatched. CDR1 is SGHRS, CDR2 YFSETQ, per germline. The CDR3 runs 16 residues. The CDR3 loop is CASSSGQGTGANVLTF. CDR3 DNA: TGCGCCAGCAGCTCGGGACAGGGGACTGGGGCCAACGTCCTGACTTTC.

The V gene is TRBV15, the J gene TRBJ1-5; D gene unclear. Trimming removed 5 bases at V and 6 bases at J, with 20 bases between. This CDR3 is 16 amino acids long. The germline gives CDR1 LNHNV, CDR2 YYDKDF (reference sequence). The CDR3 is CATSVREGSRLQPQHF. DNA of the CDR3: TGTGCCACCAGCGTGAGGGAAGGGAGTCGACTTCAGCCCCAGCATTTT.

The chain has TRBV12-3 or TRBV12-4 and TRBJ1-2; D is ambiguous. Trimming took 4 bases from V and 2 from J, leaving 5 bases between them. The CDR3 consists of 12 residues. The CDR3 is CASSWANYGYTF. CDR3 DNA sequence: TGTGCCAGCAGTTGGGCGAACTATGGCTACACCTTC.

J is TRBJ1-3 and V is TRBV18; D may be TRBD1 (5 bases). The CDR3 spans 15 residues. Trimming removed 0 bases at V and 2 bases at J, with 8 bases between. Germline CDR1 and CDR2: KGHSH and LQKENI. CDR3 nucleotides: TGTGCCAGCTCACCACCGGCAGGGCCTGGAAACACCATATATTTT. Translating gives CASSPPAGPGNTIYF.

This clone is a singleton in its sample. V and J are TRBV30 and TRBJ2-5, with D maybe TRBD1 (6 bases). V was pared by 2 bases and J by 1 base, with 8 bases between. Germline V CDR1 and CDR2: GTSNPN, SVGIG (reference sequence). The CDR3 is 13 residues long. The CDR3 DNA follows: TGTGCCTGGAGTTTAGGGGGCCAAGAGACCCAGTACTTC. This encodes CAWSLGGQETQYF.

The V call is TRBV28, the J call TRBJ1-4; 7 bases are shared with TRBD1. The CDR3 length is 14 residues. CDR1 and CDR2 (germline): MDHEN, SYDVKM. The V gene end was trimmed by 6 bases and the J gene end by 8 bases; junction bases not matched to a gene: 9. The CDR3 coding sequence is TGTGCCAGCAGCGGGACAGACCCCTGGGAAAAACTGTTTTTT. It codes for CASSGTDPWEKLFF.

This sequence joins TRBV28 and TRBJ2-1, with 7 nucleotides matching TRBD1. With 7 bases clipped from V and 4 bases from J, the junction kept 10 bases outside the gene matches. Looked up from germline, CDR1 is MDHEN and CDR2 is SYDVKM. The CDR3 contains 15 residues. CDR3 sequence reads: CASTSGGQNYNEQFF. The CDR3, as DNA: TGTGCCAGCACTTCAGGGGGACAGAATTACAATGAGCAGTTCTTC. The full variable domain, rest sourced from reference TRBV28 and TRBJ2-1, is DVKVTQSSRYLVKRTGEKVFLECVQDMDHENMFWYRQDPGLGLRLIYFSYDVKMKEKGDIPEGYSVSREKKERFSLILESASTNQTSMYLCASTSGGQNYNEQFFGPGTRLTVL.

The chain is built from TRBV2 and TRBJ2-7; D might be TRBD2 (5 bases). The CDR3 extends over 12 amino acids. The germline V and J ends were trimmed by 11 bases and 2 bases, with 13 bases remaining between them. Germline V gene lookup returns CDR1 SNHLY and CDR2 FYNNEI. The chain's CDR3 is CAGKLDAYEQYF. CDR3 in DNA: TGTGCCGGAAAACTAGATGCCTACGAGCAGTACTTC.

The rearrangement links TRBV5-1 to TRBJ2-1; D perhaps matches TRBD2 (6 bases). This CDR3 comprises 16 residues. Trimming pared 0 bases from V and 5 bases from J, leaving 15 bases between. In germline, CDR1 is SGHRS, CDR2 YFSETQ. The CDR3 region is CASSLAPSGLNNEQFF. For the CDR3, the DNA is TGCGCCAGCAGCTTGGCCCCAAGCGGGTTAAACAATGAGCAGTTCTTC.

The V gene is TRBV5-5, the J gene TRBJ2-1; a possible D gene is TRBD1 (5 bases). Germline assignment: CDR1 SGHKS and CDR2 YYEKEE (reference sequence). This CDR3 has 14 residues. Trimming removed 0 bases from V and 5 bases from J, with 9 bases in between. The CDR3 sequence is CASSLGPGNNEQFF. The CDR3 DNA sequence: TGTGCCAGCAGCTTGGGGCCAGGGAACAATGAGCAGTTCTTC.

This clone occurred once. V and J are TRBV29-1 and TRBJ1-2; 9 bases are a match to TRBD1. The CDR3 loop spans 14 amino acids. The ends lost 6 bases at V and 4 bases at J; junction bases unmatched: 9. CDR1 SQVTM and CDR2 ANQGSEA come from the germline V gene. CDR3 DNA: TGCAGCGTCGACCGGGACAGGGAAGGCTATGGCTACACCTTC. Residues: CSVDRDREGYGYTF.

Only a few counts were recorded for this clone. The rearrangement joins TRBV6-6 to TRBJ1-4, with 9 positions matching TRBD1. The CDR3 totals 15 residues. The junction had 4 bases not matched to a gene; V was cut back by 3 bases and J by 5 bases. From germline, CDR1 is MNHNY and CDR2 SVGAGI (reference sequence). CDR3 coding DNA: TGTGCCAGCAGTTATCAGGGACAGGGCAATGAAAAACTGTTTTTT. Its protein is CASSYQGQGNEKLFF.

This rearrangement joins TRBV6-4 to TRBJ2-1; maybe TRBD1 (6 bases). The germline V gene has CDR1 MRHNA and CDR2 SNTAGT. Trimming shortened V by 7 bases and J by 3 bases, and 10 bases separated the two germline ends. This CDR3 region has 13 residues. As DNA, the CDR3 is TGTGCCAGCAAGGGGGACAACTACAATGAGCAGTTCTTC. It encodes CASKGDNYNEQFF.